This T cell receptor (beta chain) was profiled in a study of blood T cell repertoires in COVID-19. For the study at large: T cells, B-cell-depleted T cells, or PBMCs supplied cDNA or gDNA.

Produced via immunoSEQ multiplex PCR; TCRdb's table is partial and in-frame only. The sample lists about 71,000 clones; around 91% were seen once. The germline CDR1 and CDR2 sequences are MDHEN and SYDVKM. V dropped 4 bases and J dropped 5 bases, with 11 bases sitting between them. CDR3 length equals 13 residues. Sequenced: peripheral blood. The TCR was taken from a man aged 45-65 years with acute or convalescent COVID-19. The chain uses TRBV28 and TRBJ1-2; no reliable D call. CDR3 sequence: CASSSRPEYGYTF. CDR3 DNA sequence: TGTGCCAGCAGTTCCCGACCGGAGTATGGCTACACCTTC.